The 3 T cell receptor beta chains listed next were all sequenced from one sample in a study of cytomegalovirus exposure and HLA in healthy donors. PCR primers comprised 60 Vbeta and 13 Jbeta primers. The table came from immunoSEQ multiplex PCR; TCRdb's copy has only in-frame clones and leaves some out. The sample holds roughly 120,000 clones, about four fifths seen once. The specimen sequenced was PBMCs. These TCRs come from a man aged 30 to 39 in good health and CMV-seronegative.

The genes are TRBV5-1 and TRBJ1-2, with D perhaps matching TRBD1 (6 bases). The CDR3 runs to 14 residues. Germline V lookup: CDR1 SGHRS, CDR2 YFSETQ. V was cut by 0 bases and J by 4 bases, with 10 bases left in between. CDR3: CASSLGQDSYGYTF. CDR3 bases: TGCGCCAGCAGCTTGGGACAGGACTCCTATGGCTACACCTTC.

The genes are TRBV19 and TRBJ1-5, with 9 positions matching TRBD1. The CDR3 has 16 amino acids. Germline V CDR1 and CDR2: LNHDA, SQIVND (reference sequence). The J segment lost 1 base and the V segment lost 4 bases, leaving 5 bases of the junction unmatched. The CDR3 coding sequence is TGTGCCAGTAGTACCGGGACAGGGAACAGCAATCAGCCCCAGCATTTT. Residues: CASSTGTGNSNQPQHF.

This clone was observed a few times. The chain recombines TRBV7-6 with TRBJ2-5; D is unresolved. CDR3 length: 12 residues. Germline V gene sequence: CDR1 SGHVS, CDR2 FNYEAQ. V gave up 1 base and J gave up 5 bases, with 5 bases separating them. CDR3: CASSLVEETQYF. In DNA form, the CDR3 reads TGTGCCAGCAGCTTAGTGGAGGAGACCCAGTACTTC. Variable domain in full (rest from reference TRBV7-6 and TRBJ2-5): GAGVSQSPRYKVTKRGQDVALRCDPISGHVSLYWYRQALGQGPEFLTYFNYEAQQDKSGLPNDRFSAERPEGSISTLTIQRTEQRDSAMYRCASSLVEETQYFGPGTRLLVL.